The source of this T cell receptor (beta chain) is a study of cytomegalovirus exposure and HLA in healthy donors. For this clone: Antigen unknown.

Study-wide results and caveats: Owing to their indistinguishability, certain V segments, notably TRBV6-2 and TRBV6-3, were excluded.

This CDR3 comprises 13 residues. Germline trimming cut 8 bases from V and 8 bases from J; bases unmatched to any gene: 8. Looked up from germline, CDR1 is SEHNR and CDR2 is FQNEAQ (reference sequence). Use of 60 Vbeta and 13 Jbeta primers characterized the PCR. Generated by immunoSEQ multiplex PCR, the TCRdb table keeps only in-frame clones and is missing some. Among 170,000 or so clones, about 78% were seen once, and the ten largest hold more than 2%. The V and J genes are TRBV7-9 and TRBJ1-4, with TRBD1 matching over 7 bases. The receptor was isolated from a man between 60 and 70 years old in good health and CMV-seronegative. The source material was PBMCs. CDR3: CASLRGNGEKLFF. CDR3 in DNA: TGTGCCAGCCTCAGGGGGAATGGGGAAAAACTGTTTTTT.